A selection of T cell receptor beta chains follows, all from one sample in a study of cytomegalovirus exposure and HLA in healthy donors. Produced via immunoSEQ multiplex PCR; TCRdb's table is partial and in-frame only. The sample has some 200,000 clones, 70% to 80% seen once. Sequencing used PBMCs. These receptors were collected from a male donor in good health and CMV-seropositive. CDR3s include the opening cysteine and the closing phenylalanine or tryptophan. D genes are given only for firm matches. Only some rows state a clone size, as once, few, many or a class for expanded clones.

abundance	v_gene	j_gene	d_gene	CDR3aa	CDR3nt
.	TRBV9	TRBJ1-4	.	CASSVDTGTPNEKLFF	TGTGCCAGCAGCGTAGATACAGGAACGCCTAATGAAAAACTGTTTTTT
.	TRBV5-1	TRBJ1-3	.	CASSRTADSGNTIYF	TGCGCCAGCAGCCGGACAGCCGACTCTGGAAACACCATATATTTT
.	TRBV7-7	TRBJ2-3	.	CASSPSATDTQYF	TGTGCCAGCAGCCCAAGCGCCACAGATACGCAGTATTTT
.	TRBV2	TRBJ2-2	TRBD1	CASSVTGGGTGELFF	TGTGCCAGCAGTGTGACAGGGGGTGGCACCGGGGAGCTGTTTTTT
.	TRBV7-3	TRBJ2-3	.	CASKAGASTDTQYF	TGTGCCAGTAAGGCGGGGGCTTCCACAGATACGCAGTATTTT
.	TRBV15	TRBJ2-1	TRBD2	CATSKGLAGDEQFF	TGTGCCACCAGCAAGGGGCTAGCGGGCGATGAGCAGTTCTTC
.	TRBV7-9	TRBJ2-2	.	CASRKGGEETGELFF	TGTGCCAGCCGCAAGGGGGGGGAGGAAACCGGGGAGCTGTTTTTT
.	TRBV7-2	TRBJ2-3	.	CATAAGLGTDTQYF	TGTGCCACCGCGGCGGGACTGGGCACAGATACGCAGTATTTT
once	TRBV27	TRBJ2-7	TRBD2	CASSLFREAYEQYF	TGTGCCAGCAGTTTATTCCGGGAGGCCTACGAGCAGTACTTC
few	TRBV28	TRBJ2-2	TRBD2	CASSFVAGGPNTGELFF	TGTGCCAGCAGTTTTGTAGCGGGAGGACCGAACACCGGGGAGCTGTTTTTT
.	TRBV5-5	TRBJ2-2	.	CASSLGLAVANTGELFF	TGTGCCAGCAGCTTGGGGCTAGCAGTTGCGAACACCGGGGAGCTGTTTTTT
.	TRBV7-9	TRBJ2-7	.	CASSLANSYEQYF	TGTGCCAGCAGCTTAGCCAATTCCTACGAGCAGTACTTC
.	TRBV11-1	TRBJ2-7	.	CASTLDYGGYEQYF	TGTGCCAGCACTCTCGACTACGGGGGCTACGAGCAGTACTTC
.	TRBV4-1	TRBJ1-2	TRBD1	CASSQLWTGDGYTF	TGCGCCAGCAGCCAACTATGGACAGGTGATGGCTACACCTTC
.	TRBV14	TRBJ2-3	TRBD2	CARAGVRADTQYF	TGTGCCAGGGCGGGAGTTAGGGCAGATACGCAGTATTTT
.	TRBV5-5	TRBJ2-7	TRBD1	CASSSTDTGAYEQYF	TGTGCCAGCAGCTCCACCGATACAGGGGCTTACGAGCAGTACTTC
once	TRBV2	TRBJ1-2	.	CASSGEFYGYTF	TGTGCCAGCAGTGGGGAGTTCTATGGCTACACCTTC
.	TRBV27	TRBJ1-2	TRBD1	CASRLSGGYGYTF	TGTGCCAGCAGACTATCAGGGGGCTATGGCTACACCTTC
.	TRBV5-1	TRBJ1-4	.	CASSPGERNELFF	TGCGCCAGCAGCCCCGGGGAGAGGAACGAACTGTTTTTT
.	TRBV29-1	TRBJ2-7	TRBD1	CSVVATGTGDYEQYF	TGCAGCGTTGTCGCTACCGGGACAGGGGACTACGAGCAGTACTTC
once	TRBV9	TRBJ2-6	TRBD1	CASSFWGQVPISGANVLTF	TGTGCCAGCAGCTTCTGGGGACAGGTCCCAATATCTGGGGCCAACGTCCTGACTTTC
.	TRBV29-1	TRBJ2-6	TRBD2	CSVVLALNSGANVLTF	TGCAGCGTTGTACTAGCGCTAAACTCTGGGGCCAACGTCCTGACTTTC
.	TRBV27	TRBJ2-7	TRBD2	CASSLAGAYEQYF	TGTGCCAGCAGTCTAGCGGGCGCCTACGAGCAGTACTTC
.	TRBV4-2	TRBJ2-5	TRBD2	CASSQDSGIQETQYF	TGTGCCAGCAGCCAAGATAGCGGGATCCAAGAGACCCAGTACTTC
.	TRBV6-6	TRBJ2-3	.	CASRQGIAYTQYF	TGTGCCAGCAGGCAGGGTATTGCGTATACGCAGTATTTT
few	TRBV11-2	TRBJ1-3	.	CASRRAGGSGNTIYF	TGTGCCAGCAGACGGGCGGGGGGGTCTGGAAACACCATATATTTT
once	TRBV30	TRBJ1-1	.	CAWMQGHNTEAFF	TGTGCCTGGATGCAGGGGCACAACACTGAAGCTTTCTTT
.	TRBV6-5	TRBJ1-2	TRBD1	CASSYSGTGLYGYTF	TGTGCCAGCAGTTATTCCGGGACAGGCCTCTATGGCTACACCTTC
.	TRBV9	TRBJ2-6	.	CASSPLGAGANVLTF	TGTGCCAGCAGCCCCCTAGGGGCTGGGGCCAACGTCCTGACTTTC
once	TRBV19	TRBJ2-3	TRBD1	CASSIAPRDRADADTDTQYF	TGTGCCAGTAGTATAGCCCCCCGGGACAGGGCCGACGCAGACACAGATACGCAGTATTTT
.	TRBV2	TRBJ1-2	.	CASSEWAEMARIYGYTF	TGTGCCAGCAGTGAATGGGCAGAGATGGCCCGGATTTATGGCTACACCTTC
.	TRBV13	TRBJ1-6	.	CASSLGGNSPLHF	TGTGCCAGCAGCTTAGGCGGGAATTCACCCCTCCACTTT
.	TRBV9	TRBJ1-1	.	CASSSLPGNTEAFF	TGTGCCAGCAGCTCCCTCCCCGGGAACACTGAAGCTTTCTTT
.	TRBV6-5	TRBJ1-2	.	CASLSQVLGYTF	TGTGCCAGCCTCTCGCAGGTTCTAGGCTACACCTTC
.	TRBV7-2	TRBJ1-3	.	CASSLVASNTIYF	TGTGCCAGCAGCTTAGTAGCATCAAACACCATATATTTT
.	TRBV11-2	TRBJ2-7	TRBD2	CASSRGLAGGQGQYF	TGTGCCAGCAGCAGAGGACTAGCGGGAGGGCAGGGGCAGTACTTC
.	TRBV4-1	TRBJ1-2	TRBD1	CASSPGQGHNYGYTF	TGCGCCAGCAGCCCCGGACAGGGCCATAACTATGGCTACACCTTC
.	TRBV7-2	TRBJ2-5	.	CASSLQETQYF	TGTGCCAGCAGCTTACAGGAGACCCAGTACTTC
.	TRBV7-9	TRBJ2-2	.	CSSSWHGAEELFF	TGTTCCAGCAGCTGGCATGGGGCTGAGGAGCTGTTTTTT
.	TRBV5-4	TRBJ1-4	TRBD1	CASSGTGQGREKLFF	TGTGCCAGCAGCGGAACGGGACAGGGGAGGGAAAAACTGTTTTTT
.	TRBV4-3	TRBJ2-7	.	CASSQVPGSPYEQYF	TGCGCCAGCAGCCAAGTGCCAGGGTCCCCTTACGAGCAGTACTTC
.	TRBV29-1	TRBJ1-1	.	CSVLSREEAFF	TGCAGCGTTTTGTCGCGGGAGGAAGCTTTCTTT
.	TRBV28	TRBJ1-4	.	CASGQGVGEKLFF	TGTGCCAGCGGCCAGGGTGTAGGAGAAAAACTGTTTTTT
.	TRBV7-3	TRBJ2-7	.	CASSLTGGQTYEQYF	TGTGCCAGCAGCTTAACGGGGGGACAGACCTACGAGCAGTACTTC
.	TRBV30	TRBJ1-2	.	CAWIQGQAYGYTF	TGTGCCTGGATACAAGGACAAGCCTATGGCTACACCTTC
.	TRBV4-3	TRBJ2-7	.	CASSQDSWSSLEQYF	TGCGCCAGCAGCCAAGATTCCTGGAGCTCTCTCGAGCAGTACTTC
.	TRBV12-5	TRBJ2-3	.	CASGLSGSMDTQYF	TGTGCTAGTGGTTTGAGTGGGAGTATGGATACGCAGTATTTT
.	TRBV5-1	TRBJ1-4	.	CASSHGQSNEKLFF	TGCGCCAGCAGCCACGGACAGTCTAATGAAAAACTGTTTTTT
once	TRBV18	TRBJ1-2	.	CASSPRNQGSGGYTF	TGTGCCAGCTCACCACGAAATCAGGGGAGTGGTGGCTACACCTTC
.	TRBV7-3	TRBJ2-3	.	CASSPEGYTQYF	TGTGCCAGCAGCCCCGAGGGTTATACGCAGTATTTT
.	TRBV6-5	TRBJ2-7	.	CASQPSVGDSYEQYF	TGTGCCAGCCAACCGTCGGTCGGAGACTCCTACGAGCAGTACTTC
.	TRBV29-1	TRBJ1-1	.	CSVDPGNTEAFF	TGCAGCGTTGACCCGGGGAACACTGAAGCTTTCTTT
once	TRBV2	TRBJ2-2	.	CASIIDNPGVAGELFF	TGTGCCAGCATCATCGACAACCCAGGCGTGGCCGGGGAGCTGTTTTTT
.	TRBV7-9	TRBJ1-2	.	CASSLTGGGYTF	TGTGCCAGCAGCCTAACCGGGGGAGGCTACACCTTC